The 16 T cell receptor beta chains given below trace back to one sample, sequenced in a study of blood T cell repertoires in COVID-19. The table came from immunoSEQ multiplex PCR; TCRdb's copy has only in-frame clones and leaves some out. The table includes about 360,000 clones, around nine tenths detected once. The specimen was peripheral blood. These receptors were taken from an older woman with COVID-19, enrolled during active disease.

The V call is TRBV19, the J call TRBJ2-1; 11 bases are shared with TRBD2. This CDR3 comprises 16 residues. V gave up 5 bases and J gave up 4 bases; unmatched junction bases: 7. Germline lookup yields CDR1 LNHDA and CDR2 SQIVND (reference sequence). In DNA, the CDR3 is TGTGCCAGTAGTCTCATAGCGGGGGGGCGATACAATGAGCAGTTCTTC. Amino acids: CASSLIAGGRYNEQFF.

The chain links TRBV7-6 to TRBJ1-3; weak D call: TRBD1 (6 bases). The CDR3 totals 18 residues. Germline CDR1 and CDR2: SGHVS and FNYEAQ. Trimming removed 1 base from V and 3 bases from J, with 19 bases in between. The CDR3 region is CASSLVPQSTTGGNTIYF. DNA of the CDR3: TGTGCCAGCAGCTTAGTACCCCAGAGCACGACAGGTGGAAACACCATATATTTT.

The chain combines TRBV5-6 with TRBJ2-1; 13 nucleotides match TRBD2. The CDR3 is 17 amino acids. J was trimmed by 0 bases and V by 5 bases; bases with no gene match: 5. Germline V CDR1 and CDR2: SGHDT, YYEEEE. The chain's CDR3 is CASRTSGGLFSYNEQFF. The DNA of the CDR3 is TGTGCCAGCAGGACTAGCGGGGGGCTTTTCTCCTACAATGAGCAGTTCTTC.

The table lists this clone with a count of one. This chain joins TRBV18 and TRBJ1-2; unclear D gene. The CDR3 consists of 12 residues. The V gene's germline CDR1 is KGHSH and CDR2 LQKENI. V lost 1 base, J lost 8 bases, and 8 bases lay in between. The CDR3 sequence: CASSPQTGGYTF. The CDR3 DNA follows: TGTGCCAGCTCACCACAGACGGGGGGCTACACCTTC.

This chain links TRBV30 with TRBJ1-2; 8 bases map to TRBD1. The CDR3 consists of 14 residues. CDR1 and CDR2 (germline): GTSNPN, SVGIG (reference sequence). J gave up 2 bases and V 3 bases, and 5 bases lay outside the gene matches. CDR3 loop: CAWSDRGGNYGYTF. In nucleotides, the CDR3 is TGTGCCTGGAGCGACAGGGGAGGGAACTATGGCTACACCTTC.

The V gene is TRBV6-1, the J gene TRBJ1-1; D ambiguous. Germline assignment: CDR1 MNHNS and CDR2 SASEGT. The V end was cut by 3 bases, the J end by 2 bases, with 10 bases between. The CDR3 extends over 14 amino acids. CDR3 coding DNA: TGTGCCAGCAGTGATCACACCTTTAACACTGAAGCTTTCTTT. It codes for CASSDHTFNTEAFF.

V and J are TRBV10-3 and TRBJ2-7, with D possibly matching TRBD2 (6 bases). Germline lookup yields CDR1 ENHRY and CDR2 SYGVKD. CDR3 length: 13 amino acids. Trimming took off 4 bases at V and 5 bases at J, with 12 bases between the two ends. The CDR3 coding sequence is TGTGCCATCAGTGGGAGGGGAGGCGACGAGCAGTACTTC. Translating gives CAISGRGGDEQYF.

V is TRBV11-3 and J is TRBJ2-7; the match to TRBD2 covers 12 bases. V lost 3 bases and J lost 3; bases outside the gene matches: 3. CDR1 and CDR2 from the germline V gene are SGHNT and YENEEA. The CDR3 sequence is 15 residues long. For the CDR3, the DNA is TGTGCCAGCAGCTTTCTAGCGGGGGGGCTCTACGAGCAGTACTTC. The encoded protein is CASSFLAGGLYEQYF.

The chain links TRBV6-2 or TRBV6-3 to TRBJ1-5; D gene ambiguous. Germline values: CDR1 MNHEY, CDR2 SVGEGT. This CDR3 region has 11 residues. The ends were cut back, 2 bases at V and 9 bases at J, with 5 bases in the middle. CDR3 amino acids: CASSYLGPQHF. As DNA, the CDR3 is TGTGCCAGCAGTTACCTAGGGCCCCAGCATTTT.

The J gene is TRBJ2-1, the V gene TRBV7-6, with D maybe TRBD2 (5 bases). Trimming cost V 5 bases and J 5 bases, with 16 bases left between them. Germline V gene lookup returns CDR1 SGHVS and CDR2 FNYEAQ. This CDR3 comprises 15 residues. The CDR3, as DNA: TGTGCCAGCAGCAGCCGGACTCGCGCAGACAATGAGCAGTTCTTC. Its protein product is CASSSRTRADNEQFF.

The gene calls are TRBV7-9 and TRBJ2-7; 8 nucleotides agree with TRBD1. The length of the CDR3 is 14 residues. J lost 6 bases, V lost 2 bases, and 6 bases had no gene match. Germline CDR1 and CDR2: SEHNR and FQNEAQ (reference sequence). The CDR3 sequence: CASSLIQGASEQYF. The CDR3 DNA reads TGTGCCAGCAGCTTAATTCAGGGGGCAAGCGAGCAGTACTTC.

The genes are TRBV19 and TRBJ1-2; perhaps TRBD1 as D (6 bases). V lost 7 bases and J lost 3, with 18 bases in between. The CDR3 contains 15 residues. Germline CDR1 reads LNHDA; CDR2 reads SQIVND (reference sequence). The CDR3 reads CASISQGAGDYGYTF. The CDR3 DNA reads as TGTGCCAGTATTTCACAGGGAGCCGGCGACTATGGCTACACCTTC.

The chain has TRBV9 and TRBJ2-3; tentative D call: TRBD2 (5 bases). CDR3 size: 14 residues. CDR1 and CDR2 from the germline V gene are SGDLS and YYNGEE. V lost 4 bases and J 5 bases, leaving 14 bases between the germline ends. CDR3 nucleotides: TGTGCCAGCAGCCCCGCACCGGGAATAGATACGCAGTATTTT. As protein: CASSPAPGIDTQYF.

The rearrangement links TRBV11-2 to TRBJ2-3, with D perhaps TRBD1 (6 bases). The CDR3 loop spans 16 amino acids. CDR1 and CDR2 (germline): SGHAT, FQNNGV. V was clipped by 5 bases and J by 0 bases, with 15 bases between them. The CDR3 loop reads CASSLGTFASTDTQYF. The CDR3 DNA follows: TGTGCCAGCAGCCTCGGGACATTCGCTAGCACAGATACGCAGTATTTT.

The rearrangement uses TRBV4-3 and TRBJ2-1; a possible D gene is TRBD2 (6 bases). This CDR3 contains 15 residues. The V gene's germline CDR1 is LGHNA and CDR2 YSLEER. Trimming left V 5 bases short and J 0 bases short, with 11 bases between. The CDR3 sequence is CASSSEGSSYNEQFF. The CDR3 DNA sequence: TGCGCCAGCAGCTCGGAGGGGAGCTCCTACAATGAGCAGTTCTTC.

The rearrangement joins TRBV5-1 to TRBJ1-1; D might be TRBD1 (6 bases). The CDR3 runs 15 residues. V lost 0 bases to trimming and J lost 5 bases, with 14 bases between them. Germline CDR1 SGHRS, CDR2 YFSETQ. As DNA, the CDR3 is TGCGCCAGCAGCTTGGCCACAGGGAGAGGTACTGAAGCTTTCTTT. Amino acid sequence: CASSLATGRGTEAFF.